This T cell receptor beta chain was retrieved from a study of cytomegalovirus exposure and HLA in healthy donors. Study outcomes and limitations: In a later analysis, donors in an Asian-associated ancestry cluster reportedly had fewer N-insertions in productive TCRs than the cohort mean. For most TCR beta V segments, an earlier analysis put the productive rate at about 87% or about 30% of the time. The classifier was said to identify cytomegalovirus status with high specificity and sensitivity. One variant, a missense change in DCLRE1C, was linked in a later analysis to TCR beta V- and J-gene trimming.

As for this clone: The target antigen is unknown. Other DNA sequences within the sample encode an identical CDR3.

PCR employed 60 Vbeta and 13 Jbeta primers. Libraries were prepared by immunoSEQ multiplex PCR; TCRdb keeps only in-frame clonotypes and omits some of them. The sample has over 100,000 clones, 74% seen once; the top ten hold 5.5% to 8.5%. The germline gives CDR1 SGHRS, CDR2 YFSETQ. V gave up 2 bases and J gave up 1 base; unmatched junction bases: 4. This CDR3 has 15 residues. This chain joins TRBV5-1 and TRBJ2-7; 9 nucleotides align to TRBD1. Sequences were obtained from PBMCs. This receptor was taken from a man aged 40-49 years in good health and CMV-seropositive. The CDR3: CASSFGGQGSYEQYF. CDR3 bases: TGCGCCAGCAGCTTTGGAGGACAGGGGTCCTACGAGCAGTACTTC.